This is a list of T cell receptor beta chains from one sample in a study of T cells in Graves' hyperthyroidism and ophthalmopathy. TCRdb reprocessed the multiplex PCR reads via MiXCR and lists one record per CDR3 protein. Among some 510,000 distinct CDR3 sequences, less than 25% were seen once, and the ten largest hold more than 20%. Material for sequencing was blood. The source of these receptors is a man younger than 30 with Graves' hyperthyroidism. CDR3s include the opening cysteine and the closing phenylalanine or tryptophan. Each record gives: V gene, J gene, clone size, D gene, CDR3 protein, CDR3 DNA. A D gene is named only where the DNA matches it firmly. Size values are once, few and many counts, or a class for expanded clones, and some rows have none.

>TRBV6-1|TRBJ1-2|many|NA
CASRAEGSYGYTF
TGTGCCAGCAGGGCCGAGGGGAGCTATGGCTACACCTTC
>TRBV5-5|TRBJ2-5|many|NA
CASSFAIAVGETQYF
TGTGCCAGCAGCTTTGCTATAGCCGTCGGGGAGACCCAGTACTTC
>TRBV12-3/TRBV12-4|TRBJ2-7|many|TRBD1
CASSLETGSLYEQYF
TGTGCCAGCAGTTTGGAGACAGGGTCCCTCTACGAGCAGTACTTC
>TRBV10-3|TRBJ2-7|many|NA
CAISEDRTSGEQYF
TGTGCCATCAGCGAAGACAGGACCTCGGGCGAGCAGTACTTC
>TRBV12-3/TRBV12-4|TRBJ1-3|NA|TRBD1
CASSLGDRDTGEGRNTIYF
TGTGCCAGCAGTTTAGGGGACAGGGACACCGGGGAGGGGAGGAACACCATATATTTT
>TRBV6-2/TRBV6-3|TRBJ1-1|many|TRBD1
CASSLPRAGTGGNTEAFF
TGTGCCAGCAGTCTTCCGAGGGCCGGGACAGGGGGCAACACTGAAGCTTTCTTT
>TRBV11-2|TRBJ1-5|many|NA
CATFRDLRNQPQHF
TGTGCCACCTTCCGGGACCTTCGTAATCAGCCCCAGCATTTT
>TRBV12-3/TRBV12-4|TRBJ1-5|many|NA
CASSLETQPQHF
TGTGCCAGCAGTTTAGAAACTCAGCCCCAGCATTTT
>TRBV30|TRBJ2-7|many|NA
CAWSVVSYEQYF
TGTGCCTGGAGTGTAGTCTCCTACGAGCAGTACTTC
>TRBV27|TRBJ1-2|few|NA
CASRTEANYGYTF
TGTGCCAGCAGGACGGAAGCTAACTATGGCTACACCTTC
>TRBV27|TRBJ1-6|few|NA
CASAYGGGNSPLHF
TGTGCCAGCGCTTACGGGGGGGGGAATTCACCCCTCCACTTT
>TRBV18|TRBJ1-5|few|TRBD1
CASSTGTGGVQPQHF
TGTGCCAGCTCAACCGGGACAGGGGGCGTTCAGCCCCAGCATTTT
>TRBV5-1|TRBJ2-5|few|NA
CASSLPGHRGQETQYF
TGCGCCAGCAGCTTACCGGGACACCGGGGGCAAGAGACCCAGTACTTC
>TRBV30|TRBJ2-2|NA|NA
CAWEGREGGELFF
TGTGCCTGGGAGGGGCGGGAAGGCGGGGAGCTGTTTTTT
>TRBV6-1|TRBJ1-1|many|NA
CASSDLRNTEAFF
TGTGCCAGCAGTGACTTAAGGAACACTGAAGCTTTCTTT
>TRBV13|TRBJ2-7|NA|TRBD1
CASSRYPGTGGHEQYF
TGTGCCAGCAGCCGTTACCCCGGGACAGGGGGACACGAGCAGTACTTC
>TRBV2|TRBJ1-1|NA|NA
CASNPIAKYTEAFF
TGTGCCAGCAATCCGATAGCAAAGTACACTGAAGCTTTCTTT
>TRBV11-2|TRBJ2-7|many|NA
CASSLPNSPYEQYF
TGTGCCAGCAGCTTACCGAATTCCCCCTACGAGCAGTACTTC
>TRBV6-1|TRBJ2-7|NA|NA
CASSKYSYEQYF
TGTGCCAGCAGTAAATACTCCTACGAGCAGTACTTC
>TRBV5-6|TRBJ1-1|few|TRBD1
CASSHDPGQGYPMNTEAFF
TGTGCCAGCAGCCACGACCCTGGACAGGGATACCCCATGAACACTGAAGCTTTCTTT
>TRBV6-1|TRBJ2-7|once|NA
CASSVTSTGFYEQYF
TGTGCCAGCAGTGTTACCTCAACAGGGTTCTACGAGCAGTACTTC
>TRBV30|TRBJ1-3|few|NA
CAWSGRKGISSDTIYF
TGTGCCTGGAGTGGAAGGAAGGGCATTTCTTCGGACACCATATATTTT
>TRBV12-3/TRBV12-4|TRBJ1-5|many|TRBD1
CASSLMSGGGQPQHF
TGTGCCAGCAGTTTAATGTCAGGGGGCGGTCAGCCCCAGCATTTT
>TRBV6-2/TRBV6-3|TRBJ1-1|many|NA
CASSPVGERNTEAFF
TGTGCCAGCAGTCCGGTGGGGGAGAGGAACACTGAAGCTTTCTTT
>TRBV4-1|TRBJ2-7|few|TRBD1
CASSQTGGSYEQYF
TGCGCCAGCAGCCAAACAGGGGGATCCTACGAGCAGTACTTC
>TRBV7-9|TRBJ1-3|many|NA
CASSLGLGDTIYF
TGTGCCAGCAGCTTAGGGTTGGGAGACACCATATATTTT
>TRBV9|TRBJ1-3|many|NA
CASSVEAEPTSGNTIYF
TGTGCCAGCAGCGTAGAAGCAGAGCCTACCTCTGGAAACACCATATATTTT
>TRBV4-1|TRBJ1-2|many|TRBD1
CASSQRGQSGYGYTF
TGCGCCAGCAGCCAGCGGGGACAGAGTGGCTATGGCTACACCTTC
>TRBV2|TRBJ1-1|many|TRBD1
CASSVWGTGENTEAFF
TGTGCCAGCAGTGTTTGGGGGACAGGGGAGAACACTGAAGCTTTCTTT
>TRBV28|TRBJ2-7|many|NA
CASSLADRNEQYF
TGTGCCAGCAGTTTGGCCGACAGGAACGAGCAGTACTTC
>TRBV28|TRBJ2-4|many|NA
CASSFGGHIQYF
TGTGCCAGCAGTTTCGGGGGCCACATTCAGTACTTC
>TRBV6-1|TRBJ1-5|many|TRBD1
CASRQGDMGQPQHF
TGTGCCAGCAGACAGGGGGATATGGGTCAGCCCCAGCATTTT
>TRBV6-5|TRBJ1-3|many|NA
CASSYSTASRSGNTIYF
TGTGCCAGCAGTTACTCGACAGCAAGCCGCTCTGGAAACACCATATATTTT
>TRBV12-3/TRBV12-4|TRBJ1-1|NA|NA
CASSLAKEAFF
TGTGCCAGCAGTTTAGCTAAAGAAGCTTTCTTT
>TRBV3-1|TRBJ2-2|many|NA
CASSQEVGQGGRRTGELFF
TGTGCCAGCAGCCAAGAGGTCGGGCAGGGAGGACGACGAACCGGGGAGCTGTTTTTT
>TRBV19|TRBJ2-2|many|NA
CASSIESRYTGELFF
TGTGCCAGTAGTATAGAGTCGAGATACACCGGGGAGCTGTTTTTT
>TRBV29-1|TRBJ1-2|few|TRBD1
CSVGGQGARYGYTF
TGCAGCGTTGGGGGGCAGGGGGCCCGCTATGGCTACACCTTC
>TRBV27|TRBJ2-2|many|NA
CASSPPSEGVLNTGELFF
TGTGCCAGCAGTCCCCCCTCTGAGGGGGTATTGAACACCGGGGAGCTGTTTTTT
>TRBV6-5|TRBJ1-2|NA|TRBD1
CASSYQGAWGYTF
TGTGCCAGCAGTTACCAGGGGGCCTGGGGCTACACCTTC
>TRBV18|TRBJ1-6|few|NA
CASSPAGTEPYNSPLHF
TGTGCCAGCTCACCCGCTGGGACTGAACCCTATAATTCACCCCTCCACTTT
>TRBV19|TRBJ1-2|many|NA
CASSIGIGGDGNYGYTF
TGTGCCAGTAGTATTGGGATCGGAGGGGACGGTAACTATGGCTACACCTTC
>TRBV13|TRBJ2-7|many|TRBD1
CASSLEGTGQHEQYF
TGTGCCAGCAGCTTAGAGGGGACAGGTCAACACGAGCAGTACTTC